This entry describes one T cell receptor (beta chain). As yet, its antigen is unknown. Each of the donors was a healthy adult who was HIV-negative and had not had a recent acute infection or vaccination. The data were produced by immunoSEQ multiplex PCR, yet TCRdb's version contains in-frame clones alone and is incomplete. This table holds some 2.1 million clones, roughly 94% found once. The CDR3 has 11 residues. Trimming took off 5 bases at V and 6 bases at J, with 7 bases between the two ends. From germline, CDR1 is MNHNY and CDR2 SVGAGI (reference sequence). The record originates from a study of shared clonotypes between healthy human individuals. Study findings and constraints: A small donor pool kept down the genetic and exposure-history diversity that was represented. Sampling covered nothing but blood. Tissue TCR repertoires likely differ from those found in blood.

Sequenced material: naive CD4+ T cells sorted from blood. Subset of the sample: CD45RA+ positively selected. The chain carries TRBV6-6 and TRBJ1-1; D gene uncertain. The TCR sequence derives from a man younger than 35 in good health. CDR3 residues: CASSKSAEAFF. The DNA of the CDR3 is TGTGCCAGCAGTAAGTCAGCTGAAGCTTTCTTT.